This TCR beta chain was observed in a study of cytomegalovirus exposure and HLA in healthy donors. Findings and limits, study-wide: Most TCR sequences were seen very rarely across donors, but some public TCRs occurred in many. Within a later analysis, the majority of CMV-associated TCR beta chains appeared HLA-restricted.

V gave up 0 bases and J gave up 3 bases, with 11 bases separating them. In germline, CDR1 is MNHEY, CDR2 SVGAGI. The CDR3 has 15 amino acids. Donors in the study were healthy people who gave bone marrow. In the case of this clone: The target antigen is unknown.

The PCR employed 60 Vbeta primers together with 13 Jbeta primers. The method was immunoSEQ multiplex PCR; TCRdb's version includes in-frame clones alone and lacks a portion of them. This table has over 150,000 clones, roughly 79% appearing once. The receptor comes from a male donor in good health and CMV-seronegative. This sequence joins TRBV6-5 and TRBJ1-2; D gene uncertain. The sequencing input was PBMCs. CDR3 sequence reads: CASSYSSTPHYGYTF. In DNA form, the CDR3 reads TGTGCCAGCAGTTACTCGTCCACACCCCACTATGGCTACACCTTC.